This T cell receptor beta chain was obtained from a study of T-cell memory formation after mild COVID-19. Study observations and caveats: From day 15 to 85, contracting clones were balanced between CD4 and CD8, whereas later expanders leaned toward CD4+. Memory from before infection featured some responding clones, which suggests cross-reactive memory joined. The main location of contracting CD4+ clones was CM and EM, and that of contracting CD8+ clones was EMRA.

A few counts support this clonotype. Its antigen is undetermined. CDR1 and CDR2 from the germline V gene are LGHDT and YNNKEL (reference sequence). The CDR3 consists of 15 residues. V was pared by 0 bases and J by 8 bases, with 16 bases between. TCRdb re-analysed the 5' RACE reads in MiXCR, keeping a single row per CDR3 protein. Of about 340,000 distinct CDR3 sequences in the sample, 20% to 25% were seen once. Sequenced sample: PBMCs or a T cell subset sorted from them (not recorded which). The clonotype was recovered from an adult woman who had mild COVID-19 (a few samples of this study predate the infection). Cell type and time point are not known. The chain carries TRBV3-1 and TRBJ1-2, with unresolved D. DNA for the CDR3: TGTGCCAGCAGCCAAGAAGGCAGGCCCTCGCTGGGCTACACCTTC. Translation gives CASSQEGRPSLGYTF.